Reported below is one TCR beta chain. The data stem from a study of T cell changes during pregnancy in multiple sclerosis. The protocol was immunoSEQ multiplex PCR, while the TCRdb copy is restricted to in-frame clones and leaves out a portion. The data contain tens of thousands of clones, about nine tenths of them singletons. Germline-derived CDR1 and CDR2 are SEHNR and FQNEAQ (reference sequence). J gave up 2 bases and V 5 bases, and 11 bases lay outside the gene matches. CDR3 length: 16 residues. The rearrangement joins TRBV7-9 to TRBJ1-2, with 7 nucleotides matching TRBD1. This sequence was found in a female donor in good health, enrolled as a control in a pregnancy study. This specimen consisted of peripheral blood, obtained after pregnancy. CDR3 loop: CASSRSTGAQNYGYTF. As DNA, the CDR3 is TGTGCCAGCAGCCGATCTACAGGGGCACAAAACTATGGCTACACCTTC.